This T cell receptor beta chain was retrieved from a study of T-cell memory formation after mild COVID-19. Study-level background: There were largely donor-specific TCR clusters.

This CDR3 has 13 amino acids. The germline gives CDR1 LNHNV, CDR2 YYDKDF (reference sequence). The V gene lost 0 bases and the J gene lost 7 bases, with 9 bases spanning the gap. Study-wide results and caveats: Clones which contracted sat mainly in CM and EM if CD4+, and in EMRA if CD8+.

After 5'RACE with constant-segment primers, TCR alpha and TCR beta cDNA libraries carrying sample barcodes and UMIs were obtained. TCRdb passed the 5' RACE reads through MiXCR, listing each CDR3 protein once. The table shows just under 550,000 distinct CDR3 sequences, with roughly 22% occurring only once. The table lists this clonotype with a few counts. No antigen is known for it. This clonotype was sampled from an adult woman who had mild COVID-19 (a few samples of this study predate the infection). Cell type and time point are not known. The sample consisted of PBMCs or a T cell subset sorted from them (not recorded which). The chain uses TRBV15 and TRBJ1-1; no firm D call. Written as DNA, the CDR3 is TGTGCCACCAGCAGAGATCGTTTCAGTGAAGCTTTCTTT. It encodes CATSRDRFSEAFF.